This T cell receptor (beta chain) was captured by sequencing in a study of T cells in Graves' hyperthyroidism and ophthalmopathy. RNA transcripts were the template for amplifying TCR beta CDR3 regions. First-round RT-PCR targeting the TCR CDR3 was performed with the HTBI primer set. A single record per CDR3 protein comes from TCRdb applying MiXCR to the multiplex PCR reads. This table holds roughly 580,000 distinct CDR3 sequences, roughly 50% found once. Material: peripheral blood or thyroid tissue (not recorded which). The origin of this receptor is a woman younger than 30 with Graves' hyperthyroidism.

The CDR3 DNA reads TGTGCCAGCAGAGCGGACAACGAAGCTTTCTTT. Protein sequence: CASRADNEAFF. The V gene is TRBV2, the J gene TRBJ1-1; maybe TRBD1 (5 bases). CDR1 is SNHLY and CDR2 is FYNNEI in the germline V gene. The CDR3 is 11 residues long. Trimming removed 6 bases from V and 8 bases from J, with 10 bases in between.